The rows below give T cell receptor beta chains drawn from one sample of a study of radiation and T cells in renal cell carcinoma. Clones were sequenced by immunoSEQ multiplex PCR, and TCRdb holds only the in-frame ones, with some missing. The sample contains about 140,000 clones, less than 85% of which appear only once. The specimen comprised blood, sampled from a patient whose treatment included radiotherapy and nephrectomy. These TCRs come from a woman aged 45 to 65 with renal cell carcinoma. The CDR3 runs from the conserved cysteine through the conserved F or W. A D gene is named only where the DNA matches it firmly. Clone size is given for some rows only: seen once, a few or many times, or a class if the clone is expanded.

clone size: -; D gene: -; J gene: TRBJ2-7; V gene: TRBV7-6; CDR3 protein: CASSLDSYSYEQYF; CDR3 DNA: TGTGCCAGCAGCTTAGATAGCTACTCCTACGAGCAGTACTTC
clone size: many; D gene: -; J gene: TRBJ2-1; V gene: TRBV21-1; CDR3 protein: CASSPKPIDHISYNEQFF; CDR3 DNA: TGTGCCAGCAGCCCAAAGCCGATCGACCATATCTCCTACAATGAGCAGTTCTTC
clone size: -; D gene: -; J gene: TRBJ1-6; V gene: TRBV29-1; CDR3 protein: CSVAEDTNSPLHF; CDR3 DNA: TGCAGCGTCGCCGAGGATACTAATTCACCCCTCCACTTT
clone size: -; D gene: -; J gene: TRBJ2-3; V gene: TRBV18; CDR3 protein: CASSPPVQGSTDTQYF; CDR3 DNA: TGTGCCAGCTCACCACCGGTCCAGGGATCCACAGATACGCAGTATTTT
clone size: -; D gene: -; J gene: TRBJ2-3; V gene: TRBV9; CDR3 protein: CASSKLSGGTDTQYF; CDR3 DNA: TGTGCCAGCAGCAAGCTTTCAGGGGGCACAGATACGCAGTATTTT
clone size: -; D gene: TRBD1; J gene: TRBJ2-5; V gene: TRBV23-1; CDR3 protein: CASRRDRGHPPGETQYF; CDR3 DNA: TGCGCCAGCAGGCGTGACAGGGGGCACCCCCCGGGGGAGACCCAGTACTTC
clone size: once; D gene: -; J gene: TRBJ1-4; V gene: TRBV2; CDR3 protein: CASQKGTGNEKLFF; CDR3 DNA: TGTGCCAGCCAGAAGGGCACGGGTAATGAAAAACTGTTTTTT
clone size: -; D gene: TRBD1; J gene: TRBJ2-2; V gene: TRBV9; CDR3 protein: CASSPFTGQGAVNTGELFF; CDR3 DNA: TGTGCCAGCAGCCCTTTCACGGGACAGGGGGCGGTGAACACCGGGGAGCTGTTTTTT
clone size: few; D gene: -; J gene: TRBJ1-6; V gene: TRBV30; CDR3 protein: CAWGWNNNSPLHF; CDR3 DNA: TGTGCCTGGGGCTGGAACAATAATTCACCCCTCCACTTT
clone size: -; D gene: -; J gene: TRBJ2-7; V gene: TRBV19; CDR3 protein: CASSSGTLAYEQYF; CDR3 DNA: TGTGCCAGTAGTTCCGGGACACTTGCCTACGAGCAGTACTTC
clone size: -; D gene: -; J gene: TRBJ2-3; V gene: TRBV7-7; CDR3 protein: CASSEGGTDTQYF; CDR3 DNA: TGTGCCAGCAGCGAGGGAGGCACAGATACGCAGTATTTT
clone size: -; D gene: -; J gene: TRBJ2-5; V gene: TRBV11-3; CDR3 protein: CASSLGQGETQYF; CDR3 DNA: TGTGCCAGCAGCCTGGGCCAAGGGGAGACCCAGTACTTC
clone size: -; D gene: TRBD1; J gene: TRBJ2-3; V gene: TRBV25-1; CDR3 protein: CASRGGAGDTQYF; CDR3 DNA: TGTGCCAGCAGAGGGGGCGCGGGAGATACGCAGTATTTT
clone size: -; D gene: -; J gene: TRBJ2-1; V gene: TRBV7-2; CDR3 protein: CASSPTGFHNEQFF; CDR3 DNA: TGTGCCAGCAGTCCCACCGGGTTCCACAATGAGCAGTTCTTC
clone size: -; D gene: -; J gene: TRBJ1-2; V gene: TRBV14; CDR3 protein: CASSPQTGYGYTF; CDR3 DNA: TGTGCCAGCAGCCCCCAGACAGGCTATGGCTACACCTTC
clone size: -; D gene: -; J gene: TRBJ2-7; V gene: TRBV15; CDR3 protein: CATSSLETEQYF; CDR3 DNA: TGTGCCACCAGCTCTCTTGAGACAGAGCAGTACTTC
clone size: -; D gene: -; J gene: TRBJ1-1; V gene: TRBV10-2; CDR3 protein: CASSGGNTEAFF; CDR3 DNA: TGCGCCAGCAGTGGGGGGAACACTGAAGCTTTCTTT
clone size: -; D gene: -; J gene: TRBJ1-5; V gene: TRBV20-1; CDR3 protein: CSARRGQPQHF; CDR3 DNA: TGCAGTGCTAGACGGGGTCAGCCCCAGCATTTT
clone size: -; D gene: TRBD1; J gene: TRBJ2-7; V gene: TRBV28; CDR3 protein: CASLHRGTEQYF; CDR3 DNA: TGTGCCAGCCTTCACAGGGGGACCGAGCAGTACTTC
clone size: once; D gene: -; J gene: TRBJ1-3; V gene: TRBV29-1; CDR3 protein: CSVESQGRDTIYF; CDR3 DNA: TGCAGCGTTGAAAGTCAGGGGAGGGACACCATATATTTT
clone size: -; D gene: TRBD1; J gene: TRBJ2-7; V gene: TRBV5-4; CDR3 protein: CASSPPRTGGLYEQYF; CDR3 DNA: TGTGCCAGCAGCCCCCCCAGAACAGGGGGTCTCTACGAGCAGTACTTC
clone size: -; D gene: -; J gene: TRBJ1-6; V gene: TRBV5-6; CDR3 protein: CASSSQSGTPLHF; CDR3 DNA: TGTGCCAGCAGCTCTCAATCGGGGACACCCCTCCACTTT
clone size: -; D gene: -; J gene: TRBJ2-5; V gene: TRBV9; CDR3 protein: CASSPSPGNQETQYF; CDR3 DNA: TGTGCCAGCAGTCCGAGCCCCGGAAACCAAGAGACCCAGTACTTC
clone size: -; D gene: -; J gene: TRBJ1-4; V gene: TRBV20-1; CDR3 protein: CSASMDEKLFF; CDR3 DNA: TGCAGTGCTTCTATGGATGAAAAACTGTTTTTT
clone size: -; D gene: -; J gene: TRBJ1-2; V gene: TRBV9; CDR3 protein: CASSIRPNYGYTF; CDR3 DNA: TGTGCCAGCAGCATCCGACCTAACTATGGCTACACCTTC
clone size: -; D gene: -; J gene: TRBJ1-4; V gene: TRBV6-5; CDR3 protein: CASSSGINEKLFF; CDR3 DNA: TGTGCCAGCAGTTCCGGGATTAATGAAAAACTGTTTTTT
clone size: -; D gene: TRBD1; J gene: TRBJ2-7; V gene: TRBV4-3; CDR3 protein: CASSHGTGTYEQYF; CDR3 DNA: TGCGCCAGCAGCCACGGGACAGGCACCTACGAGCAGTACTTC
clone size: -; D gene: TRBD1; J gene: TRBJ1-2; V gene: TRBV20-1; CDR3 protein: CSASGGRGYTF; CDR3 DNA: TGCAGTGCCTCAGGGGGCCGGGGCTACACCTTC
clone size: -; D gene: TRBD2; J gene: TRBJ2-5; V gene: TRBV6-5; CDR3 protein: CASSYSSGGAWETQYF; CDR3 DNA: TGTGCCAGCAGTTACTCGAGCGGGGGGGCCTGGGAGACCCAGTACTTC
clone size: once; D gene: -; J gene: TRBJ2-1; V gene: TRBV25-1; CDR3 protein: CASSRPEGFEQFF; CDR3 DNA: TGTGCCAGCAGCCGACCCGAAGGGTTTGAGCAGTTCTTC
clone size: few; D gene: TRBD2; J gene: TRBJ2-5; V gene: TRBV5-4; CDR3 protein: CASSSWTSKETQYF; CDR3 DNA: TGTGCCAGCAGCTCTTGGACTAGCAAAGAGACCCAGTACTTC
clone size: -; D gene: -; J gene: TRBJ1-5; V gene: TRBV15; CDR3 protein: CATSRDRGSNQPQHF; CDR3 DNA: TGTGCCACCAGCAGAGATAGGGGGAGCAATCAGCCCCAGCATTTT
clone size: -; D gene: -; J gene: TRBJ1-3; V gene: TRBV4-3; CDR3 protein: CASSQDPGNTIYF; CDR3 DNA: TGCGCCAGCAGCCAAGATCCTGGAAACACCATATATTTT
clone size: -; D gene: -; J gene: TRBJ2-5; V gene: TRBV5-6; CDR3 protein: CASSLGRGQETQYF; CDR3 DNA: TGTGCCAGCAGCTTAGGGCGGGGCCAAGAGACCCAGTACTTC
clone size: -; D gene: -; J gene: TRBJ2-2; V gene: TRBV14; CDR3 protein: CASSRRMGQANTGELFF; CDR3 DNA: TGTGCCAGCAGCCGAAGAATGGGGCAGGCGAACACCGGGGAGCTGTTTTTT
clone size: few; D gene: -; J gene: TRBJ1-6; V gene: TRBV30; CDR3 protein: CAWTDANNSPLHF; CDR3 DNA: TGTGCCTGGACGGACGCGAATAATTCACCCCTCCACTTT
clone size: few; D gene: -; J gene: TRBJ2-7; V gene: TRBV28; CDR3 protein: CASTLRQEQYF; CDR3 DNA: TGTGCCAGCACCCTACGCCAGGAGCAGTACTTC
clone size: once; D gene: -; J gene: TRBJ2-7; V gene: TRBV7-2; CDR3 protein: CASSLTGSSSYEQYF; CDR3 DNA: TGTGCCAGCAGTTTGACAGGTTCGAGCTCCTACGAGCAGTACTTC
clone size: -; D gene: -; J gene: TRBJ2-1; V gene: TRBV2; CDR3 protein: CASSDRASYNEQFF; CDR3 DNA: TGTGCCAGCAGTGACCGGGCCTCCTACAATGAGCAGTTCTTC
clone size: -; D gene: -; J gene: TRBJ2-1; V gene: TRBV5-6; CDR3 protein: CASSLASNNEQFF; CDR3 DNA: TGTGCCAGCAGCTTGGCCTCGAACAATGAGCAGTTCTTC
clone size: few; D gene: -; J gene: TRBJ1-2; V gene: TRBV15; CDR3 protein: CATSRDLGGYTF; CDR3 DNA: TGTGCCACCAGCAGAGATCTCGGTGGCTACACCTTC
clone size: -; D gene: TRBD1; J gene: TRBJ2-5; V gene: TRBV9; CDR3 protein: CASSVDKGAQETQYF; CDR3 DNA: TGTGCCAGCAGCGTAGATAAGGGGGCTCAAGAGACCCAGTACTTC
clone size: -; D gene: TRBD1; J gene: TRBJ2-6; V gene: TRBV10-3; CDR3 protein: CAISESTGDLSGANVLTF; CDR3 DNA: TGTGCCATCAGTGAGTCGACAGGGGACCTCTCTGGGGCCAACGTCCTGACTTTC
clone size: -; D gene: -; J gene: TRBJ1-2; V gene: TRBV6-5; CDR3 protein: CASSRTTGVNYGYTF; CDR3 DNA: TGTGCCAGCAGTCGAACTACAGGAGTAAACTATGGCTACACCTTC
clone size: -; D gene: -; J gene: TRBJ1-2; V gene: TRBV6-6; CDR3 protein: CASSSVDKYSNYGYTF; CDR3 DNA: TGTGCCAGCAGTTCAGTAGACAAGTACTCTAACTATGGCTACACCTTC
clone size: -; D gene: TRBD1; J gene: TRBJ2-1; V gene: TRBV9; CDR3 protein: CASSWGTGGASNEQFF; CDR3 DNA: TGTGCCAGCAGCTGGGGGACAGGGGGCGCCTCCAATGAGCAGTTCTTC
clone size: -; D gene: -; J gene: TRBJ1-4; V gene: TRBV7-2; CDR3 protein: CASSLGGGREKLFF; CDR3 DNA: TGTGCCAGCAGCTTAGGAGGAGGGAGGGAAAAACTGTTTTTT
clone size: once; D gene: -; J gene: TRBJ1-2; V gene: TRBV6-5; CDR3 protein: CASSRRQYSYGYTF; CDR3 DNA: TGTGCCAGCAGTCGACGACAGTACTCCTATGGCTACACCTTC
clone size: -; D gene: TRBD1; J gene: TRBJ1-4; V gene: TRBV4-2; CDR3 protein: CASSPPGQGNEKLFF; CDR3 DNA: TGTGCCAGCAGCCCTCCGGGACAGGGTAATGAAAAACTGTTTTTT
clone size: -; D gene: -; J gene: TRBJ1-1; V gene: TRBV6-5; CDR3 protein: CASSYLFFTENTEAFF; CDR3 DNA: TGTGCCAGCAGTTACTTATTCTTTACAGAGAACACTGAAGCTTTCTTT
clone size: -; D gene: -; J gene: TRBJ2-7; V gene: TRBV5-4; CDR3 protein: CASSRVGLYEQYF; CDR3 DNA: TGTGCCAGCAGCCGGGTAGGGCTCTACGAGCAGTACTTC
clone size: -; D gene: -; J gene: TRBJ2-1; V gene: TRBV15; CDR3 protein: CATSRVPTFGNEQFF; CDR3 DNA: TGTGCCACCAGCAGAGTCCCGACATTTGGGAATGAGCAGTTCTTC
clone size: -; D gene: -; J gene: TRBJ2-3; V gene: TRBV7-2; CDR3 protein: CASSLALGPDTQYF; CDR3 DNA: TGTGCCAGCAGCTTAGCCTTGGGCCCGGATACGCAGTATTTT
clone size: -; D gene: TRBD1; J gene: TRBJ2-3; V gene: TRBV18; CDR3 protein: CASSINRGKGTDTQYF; CDR3 DNA: TGTGCCAGCTCAATTAACAGGGGAAAGGGCACAGATACGCAGTATTTT
clone size: -; D gene: -; J gene: TRBJ1-1; V gene: TRBV10-3; CDR3 protein: CAIIPGEGTEAFF; CDR3 DNA: TGTGCCATCATCCCAGGGGAGGGGACTGAAGCTTTCTTT
clone size: -; D gene: -; J gene: TRBJ2-2; V gene: TRBV7-2; CDR3 protein: CASSLFPRGFTGELFF; CDR3 DNA: TGTGCCAGCAGCTTATTCCCCCGGGGTTTTACCGGGGAGCTGTTTTTT
clone size: -; D gene: -; J gene: TRBJ1-3; V gene: TRBV15; CDR3 protein: CATSRVQGFGRLSGNTIYF; CDR3 DNA: TGTGCCACCAGCAGAGTTCAAGGTTTTGGTAGGCTCTCCGGAAACACCATATATTTT
clone size: once; D gene: -; J gene: TRBJ2-2; V gene: TRBV19; CDR3 protein: CASSPTTNTGELFF; CDR3 DNA: TGTGCCAGTAGTCCGACCACGAACACCGGGGAGCTGTTTTTT
clone size: once; D gene: TRBD1; J gene: TRBJ1-1; V gene: TRBV7-2; CDR3 protein: CASSLVGTAVDAFF; CDR3 DNA: TGTGCCAGCAGCTTGGTTGGGACAGCCGTTGACGCTTTCTTT
clone size: -; D gene: TRBD1; J gene: TRBJ2-7; V gene: TRBV28; CDR3 protein: CASSLNDRGPSYEQYF; CDR3 DNA: TGTGCCAGCAGTTTAAACGACAGGGGCCCCTCCTACGAGCAGTACTTC